The 21 T cell receptor beta chains in this list originate from one sample, sequenced in a study of identical twins. MiXCR, applied by TCRdb to the 5' RACE reads, yields one record per CDR3 protein. The table lists 200,000 to 250,000 distinct CDR3 sequences, around 6.6% of them singletons. The sample was also reused in another study, on yellow fever vaccine responses in identical twins.

The source material was memory (CD45RO+) T cells sorted from blood. Every receptor here comes from a woman aged 18-29 years in good health.

At least ten counts were recorded for this clonotype. The chain joins TRBV12-3 or TRBV12-4 to TRBJ1-5; no clear D. V was cut by 3 bases and J by 1 base, with 4 bases left in between. This CDR3 comprises 13 residues. CDR3 nucleotides: TGTGCCAGCAGTTTTACAAGCAATCAGCCCCAGCATTTT. Its translation is CASSFTSNQPQHF.

The chain joins TRBV20-1 to TRBJ2-5, with D perhaps TRBD1 (6 bases). The CDR3 totals 16 residues. Trimming took off 0 bases at V and 4 bases at J, with 18 bases between the two ends. Germline CDR1 DFQATT, CDR2 SNEGSKA (reference sequence). The CDR3 sequence: CSARDPRGADGETQYF. The CDR3 bases are TGCAGTGCTAGAGATCCCAGGGGCGCAGACGGAGAGACCCAGTACTTC.

The rearrangement links TRBV3-1 to TRBJ1-2, with TRBD1 as a possible D gene (5 bases). The CDR3 runs 14 residues. Trimming pared 9 bases from V and 2 bases from J, leaving 16 bases between. Germline V gives CDR1 LGHDT, CDR2 YNNKEL (reference sequence). CDR3 protein: CASGGDSYNYGYTF. CDR3 in DNA: TGTGCCAGTGGAGGGGATTCGTACAACTATGGCTACACCTTC.

In this sample, this clonotype turned up many times. The chain couples TRBV20-1 to TRBJ2-7; D unclear. V lost 0 bases, J lost 3 bases, and 3 bases lay in between. The CDR3 spans 11 residues. The germline gives CDR1 DFQATT, CDR2 SNEGSKA (reference sequence). The chain's CDR3 is CSARDNYEQYF. CDR3 DNA sequence: TGCAGTGCTAGAGACAACTACGAGCAGTACTTC.

This clonotype was detected ten times or more. V usage is TRBV20-1 and J usage is TRBJ2-7; 10 bases are a match to TRBD1. The V gene end was trimmed by 4 bases and the J gene end by 0 bases; junction bases not matched to a gene: 3. CDR3 size: 14 residues. CDR1 and CDR2 (germline): DFQATT, SNEGSKA (reference sequence). The DNA of the CDR3 is TGCAGTGCTAAGACAGGGGGCAACTCCTACGAGCAGTACGTC. Translating gives CSAKTGGNSYEQYV.

This clonotype came up many times. The rearrangement links TRBV12-3 or TRBV12-4 to TRBJ2-6; D is undetermined. The V end lost 1 base, the J end lost 0 bases, and 4 bases lay between the germline ends. The CDR3 extends over 15 amino acids. DNA of the CDR3: TGTGCCAGCAGTTTAGTGGGCTCTGGGGCCAACGTCCTGACTTTC. Its translation: CASSLVGSGANVLTF.

J is TRBJ2-2 and V is TRBV3-1; 7 bases fit TRBD2. V gave up 1 base and J gave up 13 bases; unmatched junction bases: 6. This CDR3 region has 13 residues. Germline V gives CDR1 LGHDT, CDR2 YNNKEL (reference sequence). The chain's CDR3 is CASSQVVSGGLFF. The CDR3 DNA reads TGTGCCAGCAGCCAAGTGGTCTCGGGAGGGCTGTTTTTT.

A few counts support this clonotype. The genes are TRBV12-3 or TRBV12-4 and TRBJ2-1; D is possibly TRBD1 or TRBD2 (6 bases each). The CDR3 has 18 residues. V was trimmed by 1 base and J by 0 bases, leaving 16 bases between them. This chain's CDR3 is CASSLDHLGGPSYNEQFF. CDR3 DNA: TGTGCCAGCAGTTTAGACCATTTGGGGGGCCCCTCCTACAATGAGCAGTTCTTC.

J is TRBJ2-1 and V is TRBV3-1; D perhaps matches TRBD2 (5 bases). Trimming took off 4 bases at V and 2 bases at J, with 12 bases between the two ends. The CDR3 consists of 15 residues. Germline-derived CDR1 and CDR2 are LGHDT and YNNKEL (reference sequence). The CDR3 nucleotides are TGTGCCAGCAGCCGGAGCGGCGGGCCCTACAATGAGCAGTTCTTC. This codes for CASSRSGGPYNEQFF.

This clonotype was seen more than once but under ten times. The rearrangement joins TRBV9 to TRBJ2-2; tentatively, D is TRBD1 (7 bases). CDR1 and CDR2 (germline): SGDLS, YYNGEE. This CDR3 is 15 amino acids long. Trimming cost V 0 bases and J 5 bases, with 11 bases left between them. The CDR3 DNA sequence: TGTGCCAGCAGCGTAGTCCCAGGGGGGACCGGGGAGCTGTTTTTT. Translating it yields CASSVVPGGTGELFF.

This clonotype was seen repeatedly, ten times or more. The V call is TRBV20-1, the J call TRBJ2-1; no reliable D call. The CDR3 totals 13 residues. CDR1 is DFQATT, CDR2 SNEGSKA, per germline (reference sequence). With 5 bases removed from V and 3 bases from J, the gap between germline ends came to 11 bases. This chain's CDR3 is CSAEAELYNEQFF. DNA for the CDR3: TGCAGTGCTGAGGCGGAGCTCTACAATGAGCAGTTCTTC.

This clonotype has at least ten counts. The V call is TRBV7-6, the J call TRBJ2-2, with no clear D. The V end was cut by 0 bases, the J end by 6 bases, with 8 bases between. Germline CDR1 SGHVS, CDR2 FNYEAQ. The length of the CDR3 is 14 residues. CDR3 amino acids: CASSLALIAGELFF. CDR3 nucleotides: TGTGCCAGCAGCTTAGCACTAATCGCCGGGGAGCTGTTTTTT.

This clonotype was detected a few times. This sequence joins TRBV12-5 and TRBJ2-2; D remains unclear. V lost 5 bases to trimming and J lost 7 bases, with 11 bases between them. The CDR3 extends over 13 amino acids. The germline V gene encodes CDR1 LGHNT and CDR2 FRNRAP. This chain's CDR3 is CASGLNLNGELFF. The DNA of the CDR3 is TGTGCTAGTGGTCTCAACTTGAACGGGGAGCTGTTTTTT.

The chain's CDR3 is CASSTQGLLGETHYGYTF. CDR3 DNA: TGTGCCAGCAGTACACAGGGTCTGCTAGGTGAGACCCACTATGGCTACACCTTC. The rearrangement links TRBV2 to TRBJ1-2; D is perhaps TRBD1 (6 bases). The germline CDR1 and CDR2 sequences are SNHLY and FYNNEI. V was pared by 5 bases and J by 3 bases, with 25 bases between. This CDR3 spans 18 amino acids.

This clonotype was detected a few times. The genes are TRBV16 and TRBJ1-2, with 10 positions matching TRBD1. Germline CDR1 and CDR2: KGHSY and FQNENV. The CDR3 has 13 amino acids. Unmatched junction bases numbered 7, after V lost 4 bases and J lost 11 bases. The CDR3, as DNA: TGTGCCAGCAGCCCCTCGGACAGGGGGTATTACACCTTC. This sequence encodes CASSPSDRGYYTF.

V is TRBV12-3 or TRBV12-4 and J is TRBJ1-3; D is uncertain. Deletions cut 4 bases from V and 1 base from J, with 8 bases between. CDR3 length equals 14 residues. The CDR3 protein is CASSYGLSGNTIYF. CDR3 nucleotide sequence: TGTGCCAGCAGTTATGGGTTGTCTGGAAACACCATATATTTT.

This clonotype was seen at least ten times. The chain carries TRBV3-1 and TRBJ2-5; the D is unclear. V was shortened by 4 bases and J by 3 bases, with 9 bases between the two germline ends. Germline CDR1 reads LGHDT; CDR2 reads YNNKEL (reference sequence). This CDR3 has 13 amino acids. This chain's CDR3 is CASSPDSKETQYF. For the CDR3, the DNA is TGTGCCAGCAGCCCCGATAGTAAAGAGACCCAGTACTTC.

This clonotype was detected ten times or more. This chain connects TRBV7-8 to TRBJ2-7, with D perhaps assigned TRBD1 or TRBD2 (5 bases each). Trimming pared 5 bases from V and 2 bases from J, leaving 19 bases between. In germline, CDR1 is SGHVS, CDR2 FQNEAQ. The length of the CDR3 is 16 residues. Here the CDR3 reads CASSGAGTPTTYEQYF. The CDR3 DNA follows: TGTGCCAGCAGCGGGGCCGGGACGCCGACCACCTACGAGCAGTACTTC.

Only a few counts were recorded for this clonotype. This chain joins TRBV20-1 and TRBJ2-3; 9 bases align to TRBD1. Germline-derived CDR1 and CDR2 are DFQATT and SNEGSKA (reference sequence). The CDR3 contains 14 residues. The V and J ends lost 6 bases and 4 bases, in that order; junction bases with no gene match: 8. CDR3 region: CSAHRGQGPDTQYF. The CDR3 region has the DNA TGCAGTGCCCATCGGGGACAGGGCCCAGATACGCAGTATTTT.

The V and J genes are TRBV29-1 and TRBJ2-1, with D unresolved. V lost 5 bases, J lost 4 bases, and 9 bases lay in between. The V gene's germline CDR1 is SQVTM and CDR2 ANQGSEA. The length of the CDR3 is 12 residues. The CDR3 coding sequence is TGCAGCGTTAAAAGGGCATACAATGAGCAGTTCTTC. This gives the protein CSVKRAYNEQFF.

This rearrangement joins TRBV7-9 to TRBJ2-1; D may be TRBD2 (6 bases). V lost 3 bases and J lost 4, with 13 bases in between. Germline V gives CDR1 SEHNR, CDR2 FQNEAQ (reference sequence). The CDR3 runs 15 residues. The CDR3 DNA follows: TGTGCCAGCAGCTTTATTAGCGGAGGGTACAATGAGCAGTTCTTC. This translates into CASSFISGGYNEQFF.